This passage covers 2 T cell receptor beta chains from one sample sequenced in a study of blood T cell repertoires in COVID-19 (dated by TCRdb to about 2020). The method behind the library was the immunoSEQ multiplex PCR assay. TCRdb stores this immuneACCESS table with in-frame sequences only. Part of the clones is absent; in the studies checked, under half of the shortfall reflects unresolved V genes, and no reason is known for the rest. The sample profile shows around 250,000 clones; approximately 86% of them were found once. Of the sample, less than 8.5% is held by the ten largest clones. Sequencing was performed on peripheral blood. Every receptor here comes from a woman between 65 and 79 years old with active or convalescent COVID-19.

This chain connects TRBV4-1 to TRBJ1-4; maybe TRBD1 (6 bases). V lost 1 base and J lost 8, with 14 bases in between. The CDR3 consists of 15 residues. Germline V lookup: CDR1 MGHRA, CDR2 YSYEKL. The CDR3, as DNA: TGCGCCAGCAGCCAAGTGGGGGGGCTGGGGGAAAAACTGTTTTTT. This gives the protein CASSQVGGLGEKLFF.

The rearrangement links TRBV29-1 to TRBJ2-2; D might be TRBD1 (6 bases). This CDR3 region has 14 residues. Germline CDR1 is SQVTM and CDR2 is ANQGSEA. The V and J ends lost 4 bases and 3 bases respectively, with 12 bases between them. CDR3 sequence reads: CSVGWDTYTGELFF. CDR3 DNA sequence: TGCAGCGTTGGTTGGGACACTTACACCGGGGAGCTGTTTTTT.